The 28 T cell receptor beta chains presented below share a single source sample, sequenced in a study of cytomegalovirus exposure and HLA in healthy donors. A multiplex PCR was run with 60 Vbeta primers and 13 Jbeta primers. Repertoires were generated with immunoSEQ multiplex PCR, while TCRdb's copy carries only in-frame clones and drops some. The sample records over 100,000 clones, 77% being singletons. Input material: PBMCs. The receptors shown here come from a woman in her forties in good health and CMV-seronegative.

This clone occurred once. This rearrangement joins TRBV18 to TRBJ2-3; 7 nucleotides agree with TRBD1. Germline V CDR1 and CDR2: KGHSH, LQKENI. With 3 bases clipped from V and 3 bases from J, the junction kept 12 bases outside the gene matches. This CDR3 comprises 17 residues. CDR3 amino acids: CASSPFSKTGITDTQYF. CDR3 coding DNA: TGTGCCAGCTCACCGTTCTCCAAGACAGGGATTACAGATACGCAGTATTTT.

This chain links TRBV5-4 with TRBJ1-3; D is uncertain. Trimming removed 2 bases at V and 0 bases at J, with 6 bases between. CDR1 and CDR2 (germline): SGHNT, YYREEE (reference sequence). CDR3 length equals 14 residues. The CDR3 is CASSFGISGNTIYF. CDR3 bases: TGTGCCAGCAGCTTCGGGATCTCTGGAAACACCATATATTTT.

This chain connects TRBV29-1 to TRBJ2-5; 11 bases are a match to TRBD2. The V and J ends lost 7 bases and 1 base, in that order; junction bases with no gene match: 8. The CDR3 is made up of 15 amino acids. In germline, CDR1 is SQVTM, CDR2 ANQGSEA. The chain's CDR3 is CSASFGTSGQETQYF. The CDR3 region has the DNA TGCAGCGCTTCTTTTGGGACTAGCGGCCAAGAGACCCAGTACTTC.

In its sample, this clone was seen once. V gene TRBV10-3 combines with J gene TRBJ2-2, with TRBD1 identical over 10 bases. CDR3 size: 18 residues. Germline V lookup: CDR1 ENHRY, CDR2 SYGVKD. After removal of 1 base from V and 2 bases from J, the junction contained 7 bases not matched to a gene. CDR3 coding DNA: TGTGCCATCAGTGAGTGGCCCGGGACAGGGGCCAACACCGGGGAGCTGTTTTTT. Translation: CAISEWPGTGANTGELFF.

The J gene is TRBJ2-6, the V gene TRBV18; D gene uncertain. The CDR3 contains 16 residues. Between the trimmed V and J ends, which lost 2 bases and 4 bases, there was a span of 12 bases. Germline V gene sequence: CDR1 KGHSH, CDR2 LQKENI. CDR3 DNA: TGTGCCAGCTCACCATCTTTGGTGGCCGGGGCCAACGTCCTGACTTTC. Protein: CASSPSLVAGANVLTF.

The rearrangement joins TRBV2 to TRBJ2-4, with 8 bases aligning to TRBD2. With V trimmed by 5 bases and J by 6 bases, 12 bases remained unmatched. CDR1 and CDR2 (germline): SNHLY, FYNNEI. The CDR3 is 16 amino acids. The CDR3 loop reads CASSPRTGGRGNIQYF. The CDR3 DNA reads TGTGCCAGCAGTCCGAGGACGGGGGGGCGGGGAAACATTCAGTACTTC.

The chain uses TRBV19 and TRBJ1-5, with TRBD1 matching 7 bases. Germline V gene sequence: CDR1 LNHDA, CDR2 SQIVND (reference sequence). Trimming at V came to 7 bases and at J to 2 bases, leaving 5 bases not matched to a gene. The CDR3 spans 14 residues. The CDR3 loop is CASTLDRGNQPQHF. Written as DNA, the CDR3 is TGTGCCAGTACCCTAGACAGGGGCAATCAGCCCCAGCATTTT.

This chain connects TRBV6-5 to TRBJ2-5; 8 bases are a match to TRBD2. V lost 2 bases, J lost 0 bases, and 2 bases stayed unmatched. The CDR3 is made up of 15 amino acids. The germline gives CDR1 MNHEY, CDR2 SVGAGI. The CDR3 protein is CASSYLGRDQETQYF. The DNA for the CDR3 is TGTGCCAGCAGTTACCTCGGGAGGGACCAAGAGACCCAGTACTTC.

The chain combines TRBV27 with TRBJ2-7, with D perhaps matching TRBD2 (8 bases). Germline V gene data show CDR1 as MNHEY and CDR2 as SMNVEV (reference sequence). The CDR3 contains 15 residues. V lost 5 bases and J 3 bases, leaving 17 bases between the germline ends. The CDR3 DNA is TGTGCCAGCAGTCCGGGAGGGACAGTGAACTACGAGCAGTACTTC. This codes for CASSPGGTVNYEQYF.

This sequence joins TRBV30 and TRBJ2-7, with D possibly TRBD1 on 6 matching bases. The CDR3 loop spans 11 amino acids. Germline V gene lookup returns CDR1 GTSNPN and CDR2 SVGIG (reference sequence). V lost 3 bases, J lost 4 bases, and 7 bases lay in between. The CDR3 region is CAWRQGYEQYF. CDR3 coding DNA: TGTGCCTGGAGACAGGGATACGAGCAGTACTTC.

The chain has TRBV4-1 and TRBJ1-5, with 9 bases fitting TRBD1. The CDR3 contains 15 residues. The J segment lost 4 bases and the V segment lost 2 bases, leaving 3 bases of the junction unmatched. Germline V gene data show CDR1 as MGHRA and CDR2 as YSYEKL. This CDR3 reads CASSQLGTGNQPQHF. In DNA, the CDR3 is TGCGCCAGCAGCCAATTAGGGACAGGGAATCAGCCCCAGCATTTT.

The V and J genes are TRBV27 and TRBJ1-1; maybe TRBD1 (6 bases). Germline V lookup: CDR1 MNHEY, CDR2 SMNVEV (reference sequence). The CDR3 extends over 13 amino acids. Trimming removed 3 bases at V and 4 bases at J, with 9 bases between. CDR3 in amino acids: CASSFQGSTEAFF. The CDR3, as DNA: TGTGCCAGCAGTTTCCAGGGGAGCACTGAAGCTTTCTTT.

The chain recombines TRBV2 with TRBJ2-6; 8 bases fit TRBD1. The germline CDR1 and CDR2 sequences are SNHLY and FYNNEI. The CDR3 length is 15 residues. Trimming took 6 bases from V and 1 from J; bases not matched to a gene: 2. As DNA, the CDR3 is TGTGCCAGCAGCCAGGGGGCTTCTGGGGCCAACGTCCTGACTTTC. Its translation: CASSQGASGANVLTF.

V gene TRBV11-3 combines with J gene TRBJ2-1; 7 positions match TRBD2. The J segment lost 2 bases and the V segment lost 8 bases, leaving 6 bases of the junction unmatched. There are 14 residues in the CDR3. Germline V CDR1 and CDR2: SGHNT, YENEEA. CDR3 amino acids: CASSPSGAYNEQFF. The CDR3 bases are TGTGCCAGCTCGCCGAGCGGGGCCTACAATGAGCAGTTCTTC.

The chain carries TRBV21-1 and TRBJ2-2; the table gives TRBD1 as D, unverified against the DNA. TRBV21-1 is listed as a pseudogene. This CDR3 has 15 amino acids. This chain's CDR3 is CASSKEEGAAGELFF. DNA for the CDR3: TGTGCCAGCAGCAAAGAGGAGGGGGCGGCCGGGGAGCTGTTTTTT.

V gene TRBV27 combines with J gene TRBJ1-3; D possibly corresponds to TRBD1 (6 bases). Germline V gene data show CDR1 as MNHEY and CDR2 as SMNVEV (reference sequence). This CDR3 spans 17 amino acids. Trimming cost V 6 bases and J 3 bases, with 21 bases left between them. Here the CDR3 reads CASRPLLRGSLGNTIYF. CDR3 bases: TGTGCCAGCAGGCCCCTACTCAGGGGTTCACTTGGAAACACCATATATTTT.

With regard to this clone: At one boundary the junction diverges from the germline segment, which might be a read error. The chain uses TRBV2 and TRBJ2-5; maybe TRBD1 (6 bases). The J call may not be correct, given that the DNA end is closer to TRBJ2-7. Germline CDR1 SNHLY, CDR2 FYNNEI. This CDR3 has 16 residues. CDR3 nucleotide sequence: TGTGCCAGCAGACACAGGGCACTAACCCTCTCCTCCGAGCAGTACTTC. It translates to CASRHRALTLSSEQYF.

This clone is a singleton in its sample. The rearrangement joins TRBV18 to TRBJ2-5; D remains ambiguous. This CDR3 is built from 15 residues. The germline V gene has CDR1 KGHSH and CDR2 LQKENI. The ends were cut back, 2 bases at V and 1 base at J, with 11 bases in the middle. Here the CDR3 reads CASSPNLASQETQYF. In DNA, the CDR3 is TGTGCCAGCTCACCAAATTTGGCTAGCCAAGAGACCCAGTACTTC.

The chain is built from TRBV4-1 and TRBJ2-1, with 8 bases matching TRBD2. The V and J ends lost 3 bases and 6 bases, in that order; junction bases with no gene match: 10. Looked up from germline, CDR1 is MGHRA and CDR2 is YSYEKL. The CDR3 totals 16 residues. Here the CDR3 reads CASSQYGTSELNEQFF. The DNA of the CDR3 is TGCGCCAGCAGCCAGTACGGGACTAGTGAACTCAATGAGCAGTTCTTC.

This clone was counted a single time. The chain has TRBV5-1 and TRBJ1-4; 10 bases match TRBD1. CDR1 is SGHRS and CDR2 is YFSETQ in the germline V gene. The CDR3 runs to 16 residues. J lost 8 bases, V lost 2 bases, and 9 bases had no gene match. The CDR3 DNA sequence: TGCGCCAGCAGCTTAATGGGGACAGGGGTTCGAGAAAAACTGTTTTTT. This codes for CASSLMGTGVREKLFF.

V and J are TRBV7-3 and TRBJ1-1, with D uncertain. CDR3 size: 13 residues. V gave up 4 bases and J gave up 5 bases, with 11 bases separating them. Germline CDR1 and CDR2: SGHTA and FQGTGA. The DNA for the CDR3 is TGTGCCAGCAGCTCAGAATTATGGACTGAAGCTTTCTTT. This encodes CASSSELWTEAFF.

This rearrangement joins TRBV19 to TRBJ1-2; no clear D gene. CDR1 and CDR2 from the germline V gene are LNHDA and SQIVND (reference sequence). This CDR3 has 15 residues. V lost 0 bases and J 2 bases, leaving 10 bases between the germline ends. The DNA for the CDR3 is TGTGCCAGTAGTATAGAGCCTCAGGCCAACTATGGCTACACCTTC. Translating gives CASSIEPQANYGYTF.

The chain joins TRBV7-9 to TRBJ1-6, with 7 bases lining up with TRBD1. The CDR3 sequence is 15 residues long. Unmatched junction bases numbered 5, after V lost 2 bases and J lost 7 bases. In germline, CDR1 is SEHNR, CDR2 FQNEAQ (reference sequence). CDR3 in amino acids: CASSLYGQANSPLHF. The CDR3 bases are TGTGCCAGCAGCTTATATGGACAGGCAAATTCACCCCTCCACTTT.

This clone was recorded many times. This chain joins TRBV19 and TRBJ1-5; no firm D call. Germline-derived CDR1 and CDR2 are LNHDA and SQIVND (reference sequence). This CDR3 spans 13 amino acids. The ends were cut back, 2 bases at V and 6 bases at J, with 8 bases in the middle. CDR3 in amino acids: CASSIQVGQPQHF. In DNA form, the CDR3 reads TGTGCCAGTAGTATACAGGTGGGTCAGCCCCAGCATTTT.

This clone has a handful of counts. The gene calls are TRBV27 and TRBJ1-6; 9 bases map to TRBD1. The CDR3 has 18 residues. The V segment lost 6 bases and the J segment 6 bases; nucleotides outside the gene matches: 15. Per germline, CDR1 MNHEY and CDR2 SMNVEV (reference sequence). This CDR3 reads CASRPGTGNLGGNSPLHF. For the CDR3, the DNA is TGTGCCAGCAGACCCGGGACAGGGAATCTGGGGGGTAATTCACCCCTCCACTTT.

The chain links TRBV2 to TRBJ1-5; D is ambiguous. CDR1 and CDR2 (germline): SNHLY, FYNNEI. The CDR3 extends over 13 amino acids. The V end lost 4 bases, the J end lost 6 bases, and 10 bases lay between the germline ends. The CDR3 nucleotides read TGTGCCAGCAGTGTGAGGGAAGTTCAGCCCCAGCATTTT. Translating gives CASSVREVQPQHF. The variable domain in full, with the rest retrieved from reference TRBV2 and TRBJ1-5, is EPEVTQTPSHQVTQMGQEVILRCVPISNHLYFYWYRQILGQKVEFLVSFYNNEISEKSEIFDDQFSVERPDGSNFTLKIRSTKLEDSAMYFCASSVREVQPQHFGDGTRLSIL.

The gene calls are TRBV7-9 and TRBJ2-7; D unclear. The germline V and J ends were trimmed by 0 bases and 0 bases, with 12 bases remaining between them. The germline V gene has CDR1 SEHNR and CDR2 FQNEAQ (reference sequence). CDR3 length: 16 residues. For the CDR3, the DNA is TGTGCCAGCAGCTTAGCAGGCGGTAGGAGCTCCTACGAGCAGTACTTC. It translates to CASSLAGGRSSYEQYF.

Concerning this clone itself: One junction end does not reproduce the germline sequence, and a read error may be involved. The CDR3 region is CASSEMDTFRYVYTF. The CDR3 bases are TGTGCCAGCAGTGAAATGGACACTTTCCGGTATGTCTACACCTTC. The chain is built from TRBV2 and TRBJ1-2; tentatively, D is TRBD1 (5 bases). Germline V lookup: CDR1 SNHLY, CDR2 FYNNEI. The CDR3 extends over 15 amino acids.